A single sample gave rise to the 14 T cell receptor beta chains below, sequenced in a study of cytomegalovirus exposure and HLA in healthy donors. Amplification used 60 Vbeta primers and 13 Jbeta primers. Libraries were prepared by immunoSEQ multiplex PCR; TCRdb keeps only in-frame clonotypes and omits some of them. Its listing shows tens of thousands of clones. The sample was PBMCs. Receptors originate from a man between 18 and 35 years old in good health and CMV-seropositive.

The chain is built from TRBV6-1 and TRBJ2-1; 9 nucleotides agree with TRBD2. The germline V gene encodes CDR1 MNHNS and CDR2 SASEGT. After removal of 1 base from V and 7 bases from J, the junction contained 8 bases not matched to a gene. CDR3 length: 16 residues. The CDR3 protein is CASSEDGGGAKNEQFF. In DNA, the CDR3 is TGTGCCAGCAGTGAAGACGGCGGGGGGGCGAAAAATGAGCAGTTCTTC.

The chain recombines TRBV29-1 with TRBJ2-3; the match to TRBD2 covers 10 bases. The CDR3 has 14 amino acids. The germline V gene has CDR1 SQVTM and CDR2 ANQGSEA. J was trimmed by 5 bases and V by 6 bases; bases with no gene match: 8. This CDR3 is CSVPLAGEIDTQYF. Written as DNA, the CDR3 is TGCAGCGTACCTCTAGCGGGAGAGATAGATACGCAGTATTTT.

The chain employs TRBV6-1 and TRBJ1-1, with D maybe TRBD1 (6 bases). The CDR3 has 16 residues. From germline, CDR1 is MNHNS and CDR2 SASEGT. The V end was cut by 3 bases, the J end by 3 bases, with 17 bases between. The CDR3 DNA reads TGTGCCAGCAGTGAGGCAGGGGTTTTGGGGGACACTGAAGCTTTCTTT. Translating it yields CASSEAGVLGDTEAFF.

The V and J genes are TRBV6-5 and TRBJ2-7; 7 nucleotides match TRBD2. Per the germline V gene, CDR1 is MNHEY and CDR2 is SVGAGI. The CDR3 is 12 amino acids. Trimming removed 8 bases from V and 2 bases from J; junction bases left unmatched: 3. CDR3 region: CASRGGTYEQYF. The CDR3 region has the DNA TGTGCCAGCCGCGGGGGTACCTACGAGCAGTACTTC.

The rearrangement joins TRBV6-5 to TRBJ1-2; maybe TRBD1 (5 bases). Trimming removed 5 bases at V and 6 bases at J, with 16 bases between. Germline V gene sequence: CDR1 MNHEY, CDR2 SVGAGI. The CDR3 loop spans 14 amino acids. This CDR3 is CASSGEGGVDGYTF. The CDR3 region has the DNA TGTGCCAGCAGTGGCGAAGGAGGGGTAGATGGCTACACCTTC.

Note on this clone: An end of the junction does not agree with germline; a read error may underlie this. The CDR3 nucleotides are TGTGCCAGCAGACAGCCGGGACAGGGCTCCGACGAGCAGTACTTC. Residues: CASRQPGQGSDEQYF. The V call is TRBV6-6, the J call TRBJ2-7, with 9 nucleotides matching TRBD1. Germline values: CDR1 MNHNY, CDR2 SVGAGI (reference sequence). The CDR3 covers 15 residues.

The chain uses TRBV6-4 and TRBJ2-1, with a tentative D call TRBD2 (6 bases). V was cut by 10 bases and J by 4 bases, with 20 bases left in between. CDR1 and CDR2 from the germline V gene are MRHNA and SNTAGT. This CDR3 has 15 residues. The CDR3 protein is CANNYGRSPYNEQFF. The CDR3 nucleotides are TGTGCCAACAACTACGGGAGAAGCCCTTACAATGAGCAGTTCTTC.

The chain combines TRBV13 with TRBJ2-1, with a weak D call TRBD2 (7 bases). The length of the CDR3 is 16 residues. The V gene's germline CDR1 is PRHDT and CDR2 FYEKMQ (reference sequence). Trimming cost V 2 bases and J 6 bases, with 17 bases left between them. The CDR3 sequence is CASSLKGGGRSNEQFF. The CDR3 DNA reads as TGTGCCAGCAGCTTAAAAGGGGGGGGCCGGTCCAATGAGCAGTTCTTC.

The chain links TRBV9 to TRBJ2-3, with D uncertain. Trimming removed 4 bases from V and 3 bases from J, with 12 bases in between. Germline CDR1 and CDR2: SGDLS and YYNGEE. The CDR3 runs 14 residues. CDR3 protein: CASSPRSSTDTQYF. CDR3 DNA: TGTGCCAGCAGCCCTCGGTCTAGTACAGATACGCAGTATTTT.

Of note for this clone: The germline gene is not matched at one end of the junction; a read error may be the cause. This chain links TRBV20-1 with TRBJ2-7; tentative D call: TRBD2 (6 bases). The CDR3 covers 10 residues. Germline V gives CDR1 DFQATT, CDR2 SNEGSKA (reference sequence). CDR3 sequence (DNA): TGCAGTGCTAGTCGGGAGAAGGAGAACTTC. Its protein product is CSASREKENF.

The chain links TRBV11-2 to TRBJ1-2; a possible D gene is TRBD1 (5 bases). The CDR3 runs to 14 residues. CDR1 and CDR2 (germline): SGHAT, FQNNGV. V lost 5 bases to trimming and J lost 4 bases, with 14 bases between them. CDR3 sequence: CASSRTIQGYGYTF. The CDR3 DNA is TGTGCCAGCAGCCGCACGATCCAGGGCTATGGCTACACCTTC. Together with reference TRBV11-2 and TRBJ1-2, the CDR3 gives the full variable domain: EAGVAQSPRYKIIEKRQSVAFWCNPISGHATLYWYQQILGQGPKLLIQFQNNGVVDDSQLPKDRFSAERLKGVDSTLKIQPAKLEDSAVYLCASSRTIQGYGYTFGSGTRLTVV.

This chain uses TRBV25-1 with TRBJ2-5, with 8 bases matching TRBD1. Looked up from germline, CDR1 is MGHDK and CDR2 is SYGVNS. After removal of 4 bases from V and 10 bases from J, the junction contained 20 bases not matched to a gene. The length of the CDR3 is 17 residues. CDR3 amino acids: CASSAELRDRSLRGQYF. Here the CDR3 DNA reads TGTGCCAGCAGTGCTGAATTAAGGGACAGGTCGCTAAGGGGCCAGTACTTC. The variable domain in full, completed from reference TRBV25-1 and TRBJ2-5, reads EADIYQTPRYLVIGTGKKITLECSQTMGHDKMYWYQQDPGMELHLIHYSYGVNSTEKGDLSSESTVSRIRTEHFPLTLESARPSHTSQYLCASSAELRDRSLRGQYFGPGTRLLVL.

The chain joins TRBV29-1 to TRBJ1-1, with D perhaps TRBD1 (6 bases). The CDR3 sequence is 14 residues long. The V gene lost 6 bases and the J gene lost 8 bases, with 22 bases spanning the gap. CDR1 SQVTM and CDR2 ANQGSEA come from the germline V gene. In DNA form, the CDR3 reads TGCAGCGTGCCCAGAATAAACAGGGAATCGGAAGCTTTCTTT. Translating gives CSVPRINRESEAFF.

The CDR3 loop reads CASSPQERNRGNEQFF. DNA of the CDR3: TGTGCCAGCTCACCACAAGAACGAAACCGGGGAAATGAGCAGTTCTTC. V usage is TRBV18 and J usage is TRBJ2-1; weak D call: TRBD2 (5 bases). Trimming pared 1 base from V and 7 bases from J, leaving 17 bases between. There are 16 residues in the CDR3. Germline CDR1 KGHSH, CDR2 LQKENI.